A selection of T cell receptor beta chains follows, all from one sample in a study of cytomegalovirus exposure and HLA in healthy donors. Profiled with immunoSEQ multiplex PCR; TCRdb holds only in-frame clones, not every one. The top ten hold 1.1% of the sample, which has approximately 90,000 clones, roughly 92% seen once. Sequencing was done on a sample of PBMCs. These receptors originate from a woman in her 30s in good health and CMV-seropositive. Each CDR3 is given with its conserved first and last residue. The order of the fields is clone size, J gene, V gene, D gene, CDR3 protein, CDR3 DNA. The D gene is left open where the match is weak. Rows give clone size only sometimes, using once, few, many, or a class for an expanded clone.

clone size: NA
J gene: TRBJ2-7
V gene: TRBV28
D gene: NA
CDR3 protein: CASSLAGVGISYEQYF
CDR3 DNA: TGTGCCAGCAGTTTAGCAGGGGTCGGGATTTCCTACGAGCAGTACTTC

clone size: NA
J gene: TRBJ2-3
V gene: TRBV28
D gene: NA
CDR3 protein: CASSFLSGSALDTQYF
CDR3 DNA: TGTGCCAGCAGTTTCCTGAGTGGCAGCGCCCTAGATACGCAGTATTTT

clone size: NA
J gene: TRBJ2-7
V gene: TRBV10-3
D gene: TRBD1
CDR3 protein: CAIGEKGQGNHEQYF
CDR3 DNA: TGTGCCATCGGGGAAAAAGGACAGGGGAACCACGAGCAGTACTTC

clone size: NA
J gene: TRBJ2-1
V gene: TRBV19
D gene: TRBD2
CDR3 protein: CASSRASGSTPSYNEQFF
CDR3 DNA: TGTGCCAGCAGCAGAGCTAGCGGGAGTACACCCTCCTACAATGAGCAGTTCTTC

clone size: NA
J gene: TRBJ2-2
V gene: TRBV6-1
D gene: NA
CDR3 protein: CASTNGMQGTGELFF
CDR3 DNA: TGTGCCAGCACTAACGGCATGCAGGGAACCGGGGAGCTGTTTTTT

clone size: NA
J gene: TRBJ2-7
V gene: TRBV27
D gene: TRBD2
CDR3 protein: CASRPYDTSGRSIYEQYF
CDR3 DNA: TGTGCCAGCCGACCCTACGACACTAGCGGGAGAAGTATCTACGAGCAGTACTTC

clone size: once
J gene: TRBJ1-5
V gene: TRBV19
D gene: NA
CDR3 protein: CASSLPGVKEGAPQHF
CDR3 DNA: TGTGCCAGTAGTCTCCCGGGGGTCAAAGAGGGTGCGCCCCAGCATTTT

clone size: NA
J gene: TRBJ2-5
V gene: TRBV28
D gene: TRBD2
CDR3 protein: CASSFKRERTETQYF
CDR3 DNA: TGTGCCAGCAGTTTTAAGCGGGAGAGGACGGAGACCCAGTACTTC

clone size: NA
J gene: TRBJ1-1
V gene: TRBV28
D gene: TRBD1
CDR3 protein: CASSFVGQGNTEAFF
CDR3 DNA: TGTGCCAGCAGTTTCGTGGGACAGGGGAACACTGAAGCTTTCTTT

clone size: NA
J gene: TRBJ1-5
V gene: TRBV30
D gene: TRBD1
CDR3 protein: CAWSTKGAMGQPQHF
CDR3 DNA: TGTGCCTGGAGTACGAAGGGGGCAATGGGTCAGCCCCAGCATTTT

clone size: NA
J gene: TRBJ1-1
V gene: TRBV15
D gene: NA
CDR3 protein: CATRNRGWATEAFF
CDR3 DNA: TGTGCCACCAGAAATAGGGGGTGGGCCACTGAAGCTTTCTTT

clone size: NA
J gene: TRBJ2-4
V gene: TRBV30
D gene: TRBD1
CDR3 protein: CAWSPGTGKKNIQYF
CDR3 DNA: TGTGCCTGGAGTCCCGGGACAGGGAAAAAAAACATTCAGTACTTC

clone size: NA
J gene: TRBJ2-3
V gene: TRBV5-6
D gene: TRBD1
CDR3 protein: CASSLERAGGADTQYF
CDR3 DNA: TGTGCCAGCAGCTTGGAGCGGGCAGGGGGCGCAGATACGCAGTATTTT

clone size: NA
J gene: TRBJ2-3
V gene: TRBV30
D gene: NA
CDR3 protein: CAWNMAGPADTQYF
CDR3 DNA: TGTGCCTGGAACATGGCGGGACCGGCAGATACGCAGTATTTT

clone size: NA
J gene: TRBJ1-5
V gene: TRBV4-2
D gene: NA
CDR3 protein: CASSQVGAGSNQPQHF
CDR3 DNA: TGTGCCAGCAGCCAAGTTGGAGCGGGGAGCAATCAGCCCCAGCATTTT

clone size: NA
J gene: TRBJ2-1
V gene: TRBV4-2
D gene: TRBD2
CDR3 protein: CASSQVGISGSAYNEQFF
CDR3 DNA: TGTGCCAGCAGCCAAGTAGGGATTAGCGGGAGTGCCTACAATGAGCAGTTCTTC

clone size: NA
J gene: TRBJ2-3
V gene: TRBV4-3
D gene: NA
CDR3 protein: CASSQEVTGLETDTQYF
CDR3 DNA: TGCGCCAGCAGCCAAGAAGTGACGGGACTGGAGACAGATACGCAGTATTTT

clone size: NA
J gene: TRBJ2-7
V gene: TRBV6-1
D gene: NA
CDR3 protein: CASSDTGPYEQYF
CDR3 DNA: TGTGCCAGCAGTGATACAGGGCCCTACGAGCAGTACTTC